This entry concerns a single TCR beta chain. The sample originates from a study of shared T cell receptors in the human thymus. Libraries were prepared by immunoSEQ multiplex PCR; TCRdb keeps only in-frame clonotypes and omits some of them. The sample shows hundreds of thousands of clones, about four fifths of them seen only once. Germline lookup yields CDR1 LGHNA and CDR2 YNFKEQ. V was pared by 4 bases and J by 0 bases, with 5 bases of the junction left unmatched. This CDR3 has 17 amino acids. The same data also contributed to another study, on human thymus T cells. That source notes: The donor group consisted of healthy Finnish infants who were having corrective surgery for congenital heart defects. Resections obtained during corrective heart surgery supplied the thymus tissue. Thymic and blood repertoires seemed to favor certain V and J genes.

Sequencing was carried out using thymocytes. The chain links TRBV4-2 to TRBJ1-4; 10 positions match TRBD1. The TCR sequence derives from a boy under three years old with a congenital heart defect. The CDR3 protein is CASSRRGQGATNEKLFF. In DNA form, the CDR3 reads TGTGCCAGCAGCCGCAGAGGACAGGGGGCAACTAATGAAAAACTGTTTTTT.